A single sample is the source of the 23 T cell receptor beta chains below, sequenced in a study of blood T cell repertoires in COVID-19. Assay used: immunoSEQ multiplex PCR; TCRdb lists only in-frame clones, some missing. The table includes 150,000 to 200,000 clones, approximately 79% detected once. The sequenced sample consisted of peripheral blood. The receptor set was obtained from a woman aged 80 or over with acute or convalescent COVID-19.

The chain joins TRBV19 to TRBJ1-1, with TRBD1 matching 8 bases. V lost 2 bases to trimming and J lost 1 base; unmatched junction nucleotides: 12. Germline CDR1 reads LNHDA; CDR2 reads SQIVND (reference sequence). The CDR3 has 18 residues. CDR3 DNA sequence: TGTGCCAGTAGTATAAGAGGTGGGGACAGGACAAGGAACACTGAAGCTTTCTTT. Residues: CASSIRGGDRTRNTEAFF.

V and J are TRBV12-3 or TRBV12-4 and TRBJ1-4; 7 positions agree with TRBD1. This CDR3 spans 11 amino acids. V was clipped by 8 bases and J by 13 bases; unmatched bases: 7. The CDR3, as DNA: TGTGCCAGCGGATCAGGGGGTGGACTGTTTTTT. This gives the protein CASGSGGGLFF.

The chain couples TRBV19 to TRBJ2-5, with a possible D match to TRBD1 (6 bases). The CDR3 contains 15 residues. Germline V gene lookup returns CDR1 LNHDA and CDR2 SQIVND (reference sequence). Trimming took 3 bases from V and 5 from J, leaving 16 bases between them. The CDR3 here is CASSIQGGRGETQYF. The CDR3 DNA reads as TGTGCCAGTAGTATCCAAGGGGGTAGGGGGGAGACCCAGTACTTC.

The chain combines TRBV27 with TRBJ1-1; D gene ambiguous. Germline CDR1 MNHEY, CDR2 SMNVEV (reference sequence). The length of the CDR3 is 15 residues. V was cut by 0 bases and J by 6 bases, with 14 bases left in between. The CDR3 sequence: CASSLSYGRGAEAFF. The DNA for the CDR3 is TGTGCCAGCAGTTTATCGTACGGAAGAGGCGCTGAAGCTTTCTTT.

The chain is built from TRBV5-1 and TRBJ1-2; 9 nucleotides agree with TRBD1. The germline CDR1 and CDR2 sequences are SGHRS and YFSETQ. V lost 8 bases and J lost 4; bases outside the gene matches: 9. The CDR3 covers 14 residues. The chain's CDR3 is CASQFGTGSYGYTF. DNA for the CDR3: TGCGCCAGTCAATTCGGGACAGGGTCCTATGGCTACACCTTC.

This chain links TRBV11-2 with TRBJ2-3; 12 bases line up with TRBD2. J was trimmed by 8 bases and V by 4 bases; bases with no gene match: 4. The CDR3 is made up of 14 amino acids. Germline-derived CDR1 and CDR2 are SGHAT and FQNNGV. The CDR3 nucleotides are TGTGCCAGCAGCTCGACTAGCGGGAGCGTTACGCAGTATTTT. Its translation is CASSSTSGSVTQYF.

The chain has TRBV9 and TRBJ2-1; 8 bases line up with TRBD2. Per the germline V gene, CDR1 is SGDLS and CDR2 is YYNGEE. Germline trimming cut 4 bases from V and 7 bases from J; bases unmatched to any gene: 7. The CDR3 runs 14 residues. CDR3 protein: CASSSGLVRNEQFF. The DNA for the CDR3 is TGTGCCAGCAGCTCGGGACTAGTAAGGAATGAGCAGTTCTTC.

The genes are TRBV28 and TRBJ1-4; 9 nucleotides align to TRBD1. Germline V gene lookup returns CDR1 MDHEN and CDR2 SYDVKM. V shed 6 bases and J 1 base; nucleotides not matched to a gene: 9. This CDR3 has 17 amino acids. This chain's CDR3 is CASRVTGGRGTNEKLFF. The CDR3 DNA reads as TGTGCCAGCAGGGTTACAGGGGGCAGGGGAACTAATGAAAAACTGTTTTTT.

This clone was picked up one time. The gene calls are TRBV15 and TRBJ1-3; 10 nucleotides agree with TRBD1. V shed 1 base and J 3 bases; nucleotides not matched to a gene: 6. Per germline, CDR1 LNHNV and CDR2 YYDKDF (reference sequence). This CDR3 comprises 17 residues. CDR3 loop: CATSRGRQGAFGNTIYF. CDR3 bases: TGTGCCACCAGCAGAGGACGACAGGGGGCTTTTGGAAACACCATATATTTT.

V gene TRBV7-9 combines with J gene TRBJ2-2, with D tentatively TRBD1 (7 bases). Trimming pared 6 bases from V and 3 bases from J, leaving 11 bases between. The CDR3 covers 14 residues. Germline V CDR1 and CDR2: SEHNR, FQNEAQ (reference sequence). DNA of the CDR3: TGTGCCAGCAGTCTCAGGGGGGACACCGGGGAGCTGTTTTTT. It yields the protein CASSLRGDTGELFF.

The chain links TRBV6-6 to TRBJ2-3; 9 bases are shared with TRBD2. This CDR3 has 16 amino acids. CDR1 and CDR2 (germline): MNHNY, SVGAGI (reference sequence). With V trimmed by 0 bases and J by 6 bases, 7 bases remained unmatched. The CDR3 DNA reads as TGTGCCAGCAGTTACTCTAGCGGGAGTGGGTTGGATACGCAGTATTTT. It translates to CASSYSSGSGLDTQYF.

This chain connects TRBV7-2 to TRBJ1-2, with D tentatively TRBD1 (5 bases). CDR3 length: 13 residues. With 5 bases removed from V and 2 bases from J, the gap between germline ends came to 9 bases. CDR1 and CDR2 (germline): SGHTA, FQGNSA. Here the CDR3 reads CASSPQGNYGYTF. The CDR3 nucleotides are TGTGCCAGCAGCCCCCAGGGAAACTATGGCTACACCTTC.

The V and J genes are TRBV11-3 and TRBJ2-5; TRBD1 aligns across 10 bases. Germline lookup yields CDR1 SGHNT and CDR2 YENEEA. CDR3 length: 16 amino acids. Trimming removed 1 base from V and 5 bases from J; junction bases left unmatched: 7. The chain's CDR3 is CASSLGRQGAWETQYF. The DNA of the CDR3 is TGTGCCAGCAGCTTAGGTAGACAGGGGGCATGGGAGACCCAGTACTTC.

The chain combines TRBV14 with TRBJ2-1; 8 nucleotides line up with TRBD2. Germline CDR1 and CDR2: SGHDN and FVKESK. V gave up 7 bases and J gave up 6 bases; unmatched junction bases: 14. There are 16 residues in the CDR3. CDR3 DNA sequence: TGTGCCAGCAAGGCTCAATACGGGAGGGCCTCCAATGAGCAGTTCTTC. Translating it yields CASKAQYGRASNEQFF.

The rearrangement links TRBV3-1 (or the pseudogene TRBV3-2) to TRBJ2-3; tentative D call: TRBD2 (6 bases). The CDR3 runs to 15 residues. Germline V gene sequence: CDR1 LGHDT, CDR2 YNNKEL (reference sequence). V shed 1 base and J shed 7 bases, with 15 bases lying between them. The CDR3 loop reads CASSQAGDARYTQYF. The CDR3 coding sequence is TGTGCCAGCAGCCAAGCGGGAGACGCACGATATACGCAGTATTTT.

The chain links TRBV7-9 to TRBJ2-2; weak D call: TRBD2 (6 bases). This CDR3 spans 15 amino acids. Trimming took 1 base from V and 3 from J, leaving 9 bases between them. CDR1 SEHNR and CDR2 FQNEAQ come from the germline V gene (reference sequence). The CDR3 sequence is CASSLESGDTGELFF. CDR3 DNA sequence: TGTGCCAGCAGCTTAGAGTCGGGAGACACCGGGGAGCTGTTTTTT. The full variable domain, completed using reference TRBV7-9 and TRBJ2-2, is DTGVSQNPRHKITKRGQNVTFRCDPISEHNRLYWYRQTLGQGPEFLTYFQNEAQLEKSRLLSDRFSAERPKGSFSTLEIQRTEQGDSAMYLCASSLESGDTGELFFGEGSRLTVL.

The chain is built from TRBV19 and TRBJ1-1; D not certain. V lost 1 base to trimming and J lost 6 bases, with 12 bases between them. Germline V gene lookup returns CDR1 LNHDA and CDR2 SQIVND (reference sequence). The CDR3 length is 14 residues. The CDR3 region has the DNA TGTGCCAGTAGTATAGTAGGGAGACGGTCTGAAGCTTTCTTT. It yields the protein CASSIVGRRSEAFF.

The chain recombines TRBV5-4 with TRBJ2-3; perhaps TRBD1 as D (5 bases). Trimming shortened V by 0 bases and J by 0 bases, and 11 bases separated the two germline ends. CDR1 is SGHNT, CDR2 YYREEE, per germline (reference sequence). This CDR3 has 16 amino acids. The CDR3 loop is CASSLGLQASTDTQYF. The CDR3 DNA sequence: TGTGCCAGCAGCTTGGGGTTACAGGCGAGCACAGATACGCAGTATTTT.

This clone was picked up a small number of times. The chain recombines TRBV3-1 (or the pseudogene TRBV3-2) with TRBJ1-2; D call uncertain. The germline V gene encodes CDR1 LGHDT and CDR2 YNNKEL (reference sequence). The CDR3 is 16 amino acids. Trimming shortened V by 2 bases and J by 4 bases, and 17 bases separated the two germline ends. The CDR3 sequence is CASSQPVIGIPYGYTF. The CDR3 nucleotides are TGTGCCAGCAGCCAACCTGTCATCGGGATCCCCTATGGCTACACCTTC.

This sequence joins TRBV7-3 and TRBJ1-2; tentative D call: TRBD1 (5 bases). The CDR3 runs 13 residues. From germline, CDR1 is SGHTA and CDR2 FQGTGA. The V end was cut by 1 base, the J end by 7 bases, with 10 bases between. The CDR3 nucleotides are TGTGCCAGCAGCTTAAAGGTCGGGGGTGGCTACACCTTC. Protein sequence: CASSLKVGGGYTF.

This chain joins TRBV9 and TRBJ2-6; a weak D match, TRBD1 (6 bases). CDR3 size: 16 residues. Germline V gives CDR1 SGDLS, CDR2 YYNGEE. The ends were cut back, 0 bases at V and 1 base at J, with 8 bases in the middle. The CDR3 DNA reads as TGTGCCAGCAGCGTAGTTAGGGGGTCTGGGGCCAACGTCCTGACTTTC. It yields the protein CASSVVRGSGANVLTF.

In this sample, this clone turned up a few times. The chain couples TRBV5-8 to TRBJ2-2; D is undetermined. CDR3 length: 14 residues. Per the germline V gene, CDR1 is SGHTS and CDR2 is YDEGEE. The V gene lost 0 bases and the J gene lost 1 base, with 4 bases spanning the gap. DNA for the CDR3: TGTGCCAGCAGCTTGGCAATGAACACCGGGGAGCTGTTTTTT. Translated: CASSLAMNTGELFF.

There are a few counts of this clone. V gene TRBV12-3 or TRBV12-4 combines with J gene TRBJ2-2, with D unresolved. CDR3 length equals 13 residues. V was trimmed by 1 base and J by 7 bases, leaving 7 bases between them. This CDR3 is CASSLGAGGELFF. Written as DNA, the CDR3 is TGTGCCAGCAGTTTAGGGGCAGGCGGGGAGCTGTTTTTT.